The present T cell receptor (beta chain) was sequenced within a study of cytomegalovirus exposure and HLA in healthy donors. Findings and caveats of the study: Under in vitro conditions, a few CMV-associated chains were confirmed as specific for CMV antigens. As was reported, the classifier diagnosed cytomegalovirus status with high specificity and sensitivity. Fewer than 200 TCR beta chains were listed as cytomegalovirus-associated. The tendency of first-cohort TCR clusters to co-occur in the roughly 110 validation repertoires was identified by a subsequent analysis.

A few counts support this clone. Its antigen remains unknown. The V gene lost 0 bases and the J gene lost 3 bases, with 9 bases spanning the gap. Germline V gives CDR1 SGHRS, CDR2 YFSETQ. This CDR3 spans 14 amino acids. Some clones are missing from TCRdb's copy, which holds only in-frame ones; the method was immunoSEQ multiplex PCR. The sample lists 200,000 to 300,000 clones, less than 95% occurring once. This TCR was sampled from a woman in her 30s in good health and CMV-seronegative. The source material was PBMCs. This chain joins TRBV5-1 and TRBJ2-5, with D uncertain. The CDR3 reads CASSLGYGKETQYF. CDR3 nucleotide sequence: TGCGCCAGCAGCTTGGGGTATGGGAAAGAGACCCAGTACTTC. Together with reference TRBV5-1 and TRBJ2-5, the CDR3 gives the full variable domain: KAGVTQTPRYLIKTRGQQVTLSCSPISGHRSVSWYQQTPGQGLQFLFEYFSETQRNKGNFPGRFSGRQFSNSRSEMNVSTLELGDSALYLCASSLGYGKETQYFGPGTRLLVL.